The 4 T cell receptor beta chains below come from one sample, sequenced in a study of T-cell memory formation after mild COVID-19. MiXCR, run by TCRdb on the 5' RACE reads, gives a single entry per CDR3 protein. The table lists hundreds of thousands of distinct CDR3 sequences, 28% of them singletons. The source material was PBMCs or a T cell subset sorted from them (not recorded which). These receptors all come from an adult woman who had mild COVID-19 (a few samples of this study predate the infection). Cell type and time point are not known.

This clonotype appeared a few times. The chain couples TRBV7-6 to TRBJ2-7, with 8 bases that match TRBD1. This CDR3 has 14 residues. The V gene end was trimmed by 5 bases and the J gene end by 5 bases; junction bases not matched to a gene: 8. Germline CDR1 is SGHVS and CDR2 is FNYEAQ. CDR3 in amino acids: CASSATGASDEQYF. CDR3 coding DNA: TGTGCCAGCAGCGCGACAGGGGCAAGCGACGAGCAGTACTTC.

This chain uses TRBV5-1 with TRBJ2-3; 8 nucleotides line up with TRBD2. Germline V lookup: CDR1 SGHRS, CDR2 YFSETQ. CDR3 length equals 16 residues. V lost 3 bases to trimming and J lost 2 bases; unmatched junction nucleotides: 8. The CDR3 loop is CASSSKTSASTDTQYF. The CDR3, as DNA: TGCGCCAGCAGCTCCAAGACTAGCGCTTCCACAGATACGCAGTATTTT.

This clonotype was seen only a few times. The V gene is TRBV27, the J gene TRBJ2-1; D possibly uses TRBD1 or TRBD2 (5 bases each). Trimming removed 9 bases from V and 12 bases from J, with 15 bases in between. Germline lookup yields CDR1 MNHEY and CDR2 SMNVEV (reference sequence). This CDR3 has 11 amino acids. Here the CDR3 reads CASGWGIRQFF. The CDR3 DNA follows: TGTGCCAGTGGTTGGGGGATTCGGCAGTTCTTC.

The V call is TRBV5-1, the J call TRBJ1-1; D not resolved. V was clipped by 6 bases and J by 1 base, with 13 bases between them. The CDR3 consists of 14 residues. Germline loops: CDR1 SGHRS, CDR2 YFSETQ. CDR3 nucleotide sequence: TGCGCCAGCACCGAGGGTCCGGGGAACACTGAAGCTTTCTTT. Translation gives CASTEGPGNTEAFF.